This TCR beta chain is drawn from a study of T-cell reconstitution after alpha-beta-depleted transplantation in children. J lost 0 bases, V lost 4 bases, and 16 bases had no gene match. The CDR3 has 20 amino acids. CDR1 and CDR2 from the germline V gene are SGHRS and YFSETQ. Molecular barcoding with unique molecular identifiers was used for the TCRbeta library. Each CDR3 protein gets one entry after TCRdb re-called the PCR reads with MiXCR. The sample shows 120,000 or so distinct CDR3 sequences, about 9.3% of them seen only once. The sequence came from a human donor who donated a stem cell graft to a child with acute lymphoblastic leukemia. The chain employs TRBV5-1 and TRBJ2-2; 9 nucleotides match TRBD1. The specimen comprised PBMCs from the stem cell graft donor, sampled from the stem cell graft. The CDR3 sequence: CASSLPKRQGGGTNTGELFF. The DNA of the CDR3 is TGCGCCAGCAGCCTCCCGAAAAGACAGGGGGGGGGCACGAACACCGGGGAGCTGTTTTTT.